The 15 T cell receptor beta chains in this list originate from one sample, sequenced in a study of Ad26.COV2.S vaccination and SARS-CoV-2 variants. Profiled with immunoSEQ multiplex PCR; TCRdb holds only in-frame clones, not every one. The table shows 400,000 or so clones, with about nine tenths occurring only once. Treatment defined: some 19 received Ad26.COV2.S at low or high dose, single or two shots; about 5 received placebo; per-sample allocation not given. Collection of the samples took place on day 63 after the first injection of vaccine or placebo. Specimen: peripheral blood, collected in a trial of Ad26.COV2.S vaccine versus placebo. These receptors originate from a person aged 18-60 years who received the Ad26.COV2.S COVID-19 vaccine or a placebo.

The chain carries TRBV3-1 (or the pseudogene TRBV3-2) and TRBJ2-1, with D possibly called TRBD1 or TRBD2 (5 bases each). V was shortened by 1 base and J by 8 bases, with 18 bases between the two germline ends. From germline, CDR1 is LGHDT and CDR2 YNNKEL (reference sequence). The CDR3 is made up of 16 amino acids. CDR3 DNA: TGTGCCAGCAGCCAAGGTGGGGACCTCTTCGTGGATGAGCAGTTCTTC. Its translation: CASSQGGDLFVDEQFF.

This clone was picked up one time. The chain employs TRBV29-1 and TRBJ1-2, with D maybe TRBD1 (6 bases). The CDR3 length is 13 residues. The V end was cut by 4 bases, the J end by 4 bases, with 13 bases between. CDR1 SQVTM and CDR2 ANQGSEA come from the germline V gene. The CDR3 loop is CSVVGGAGYGYTF. In nucleotides, the CDR3 is TGCAGCGTTGTCGGGGGCGCAGGCTATGGCTACACCTTC.

The chain combines TRBV4-1 with TRBJ2-2; weak D call: TRBD2 (6 bases). Germline V lookup: CDR1 MGHRA, CDR2 YSYEKL. The CDR3 runs to 14 residues. Trimming cost V 6 bases and J 5 bases, with 13 bases left between them. CDR3 residues: CASRLGGGTGELFF. The CDR3 nucleotides read TGCGCCAGCAGGCTGGGAGGAGGGACCGGGGAGCTGTTTTTT.

As concerns this clone: Other DNA sequences within the sample encode an identical CDR3. The chain links TRBV19 to TRBJ2-7, with no clear D. The CDR3 totals 13 residues. Germline values: CDR1 LNHDA, CDR2 SQIVND (reference sequence). The V end was cut by 4 bases, the J end by 7 bases, with 14 bases between. The DNA of the CDR3 is TGTGCCAGTAGTAACCTCGCCGGTGGTGAGCAGTACTTC. Protein sequence: CASSNLAGGEQYF.

This clone was counted only a few times. The chain carries TRBV5-1 and TRBJ1-5, with 9 bases matching TRBD1. Germline assignment: CDR1 SGHRS and CDR2 YFSETQ. V lost 4 bases to trimming and J lost 6 bases; unmatched junction nucleotides: 8. CDR3 length: 15 residues. CDR3 sequence reads: CASSPTPDRGQPQHF. The CDR3 DNA sequence: TGCGCCAGCAGCCCAACTCCGGACAGGGGTCAGCCCCAGCATTTT.

This clone was seen more than once but under ten times. The chain is built from TRBV19 and TRBJ1-3; 7 positions agree with TRBD1. Germline CDR1 and CDR2: LNHDA and SQIVND (reference sequence). V shed 5 bases, J shed 0 bases, and the junction held 4 bases outside the gene matches. The CDR3 consists of 15 residues. This CDR3 reads CASSGQASSGNTIYF. For the CDR3, the DNA is TGTGCCAGTAGTGGACAGGCGAGCTCTGGAAACACCATATATTTT.

V is TRBV29-1 and J is TRBJ2-3; 7 nucleotides match TRBD2. Germline V gene lookup returns CDR1 SQVTM and CDR2 ANQGSEA. The CDR3 has 13 residues. V trimming: 7 bases; J trimming: 2 bases; junction bases outside the gene matches: 6. CDR3 loop: CSATGRDTDTQYF. The CDR3 DNA reads TGCAGCGCAACGGGGAGGGACACAGATACGCAGTATTTT.

This clone was seen only once. The chain employs TRBV6-6 and TRBJ1-5; D is uncertain. Trimming pared 8 bases from V and 3 bases from J, leaving 14 bases between. Looked up from germline, CDR1 is MNHNY and CDR2 is SVGAGI (reference sequence). The CDR3 is made up of 14 amino acids. The CDR3 DNA is TGTGCCAGCCGCGAACCGGGATTCAATCAGCCCCAGCATTTT. This encodes CASREPGFNQPQHF.

The chain links TRBV18 to TRBJ1-3; D might be TRBD1 (5 bases). Germline V gene sequence: CDR1 KGHSH, CDR2 LQKENI. CDR3 size: 18 residues. V was cut by 3 bases and J by 0 bases, with 18 bases left in between. The CDR3 DNA sequence: TGTGCCAGCTCACCGTCACTCTCTGGGGGTTTCTCTGGAAACACCATATATTTT. The encoded protein is CASSPSLSGGFSGNTIYF.

DNA of the CDR3: TGTGCCAGCAGCGAGCAGGGCACAGTAAGGGTGTCCACTGAAGCTTTCTTT. It encodes CASSEQGTVRVSTEAFF. The rearrangement joins TRBV9 to TRBJ1-1; D perhaps matches TRBD1 (5 bases). Trimming removed 3 bases at V and 4 bases at J, with 22 bases between. Germline values: CDR1 SGDLS, CDR2 YYNGEE. CDR3 length: 17 amino acids. The whole variable domain, remainder taken from reference TRBV9 and TRBJ1-1, is DSGVTQTPKHLITATGQRVTLRCSPRSGDLSVYWYQQSLDQGLQFLIQYYNGEERAKGNILERFSAQQFPDLHSELNLSSLELGDSALYFCASSEQGTVRVSTEAFFGQGTRLTVV.

The chain links TRBV12-3 or TRBV12-4 to TRBJ2-3; D may be TRBD2 (5 bases). The CDR3 has 13 amino acids. V was clipped by 6 bases and J by 0 bases, with 7 bases between them. CDR3 loop: CASRSGSTDTQYF. The CDR3 DNA sequence: TGTGCCAGCAGGAGCGGTAGCACAGATACGCAGTATTTT.

The DNA of the CDR3 is TGTGCCAGCAGCCCGCCGTTGCCGGGACAGGGGAGGGATGGCTACACCTTC. Translating it yields CASSPPLPGQGRDGYTF. The rearrangement joins TRBV7-6 to TRBJ1-2; the match to TRBD1 covers 10 bases. The ends lost 5 bases at V and 6 bases at J; junction bases unmatched: 15. Germline V CDR1 and CDR2: SGHVS, FNYEAQ. There are 17 residues in the CDR3.

The J gene is TRBJ1-2, the V gene TRBV24-1; TRBD1 matches at 9 bases. This CDR3 has 14 residues. Germline V gene sequence: CDR1 KGHDR, CDR2 SFDVKD. V shed 5 bases and J 4 bases; nucleotides not matched to a gene: 4. In DNA form, the CDR3 reads TGTGCCACCAGTGCCCGGGACAGGGTCTATGGCTACACCTTC. This sequence encodes CATSARDRVYGYTF.

This sequence joins TRBV30 and TRBJ1-2; D gene ambiguous. The CDR3 runs to 14 residues. The germline V and J ends were trimmed by 0 bases and 4 bases, with 12 bases remaining between them. CDR1 and CDR2 from the germline V gene are GTSNPN and SVGIG (reference sequence). The DNA of the CDR3 is TGTGCCTGGAGTGTGAACCGGGTGAGCTATGGCTACACCTTC. Translating gives CAWSVNRVSYGYTF.

The chain combines TRBV5-1 with TRBJ2-7, with D possibly being TRBD1 or TRBD2 (5 bases each). V shed 2 bases and J shed 1 base, with 16 bases lying between them. This CDR3 spans 16 amino acids. Germline CDR1 is SGHRS and CDR2 is YFSETQ. CDR3 coding DNA: TGCGCCAGCAGCTTTGGGGGAAGCGCGGGTTCCTACGAGCAGTACTTC. Translated: CASSFGGSAGSYEQYF.